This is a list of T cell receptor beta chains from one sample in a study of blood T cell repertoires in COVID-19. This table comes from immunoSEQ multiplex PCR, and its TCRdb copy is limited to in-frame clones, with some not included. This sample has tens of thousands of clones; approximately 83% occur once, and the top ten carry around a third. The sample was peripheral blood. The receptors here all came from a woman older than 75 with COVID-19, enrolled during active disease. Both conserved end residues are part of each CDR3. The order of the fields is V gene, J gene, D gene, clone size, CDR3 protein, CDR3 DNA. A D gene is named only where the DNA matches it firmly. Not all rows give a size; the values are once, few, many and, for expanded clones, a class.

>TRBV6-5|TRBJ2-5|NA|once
CASSYQGGLQETQYF
TGTGCCAGCAGTTACCAGGGGGGCCTTCAAGAGACCCAGTACTTC
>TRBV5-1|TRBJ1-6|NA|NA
CASSSNPGQNSPLHF
TGCGCCAGCAGCTCAAACCCCGGACAGAATTCACCCCTCCACTTT
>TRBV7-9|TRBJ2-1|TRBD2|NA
CASSTSGGPYNEQFF
TGTGCCAGCAGCACGAGCGGGGGGCCCTACAATGAGCAGTTCTTC
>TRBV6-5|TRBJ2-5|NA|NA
CASSPDERLDTQYF
TGTGCCAGCAGCCCAGACGAGCGCCTAGACACCCAGTACTTC
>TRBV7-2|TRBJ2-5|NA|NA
CASSHLSSRVQYF
TGTGCCAGCAGTCATCTCAGCTCCCGGGTTCAGTACTTC
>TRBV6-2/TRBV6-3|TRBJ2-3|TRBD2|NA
CASSASGRDTDTQYF
TGTGCCAGCAGCGCTAGCGGGAGAGACACAGATACGCAGTATTTT
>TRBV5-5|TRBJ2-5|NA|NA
CASSTRGTQETQYF
TGTGCCAGCAGTACCCGGGGGACCCAAGAGACCCAGTACTTC
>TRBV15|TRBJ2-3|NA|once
CATSRGRQGVGTQYF
TGTGCCACCAGCAGGGGGAGGCAGGGGGTTGGTACGCAGTATTTT
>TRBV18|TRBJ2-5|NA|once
CASSPPSAQETQYF
TGTGCCAGCTCACCACCTAGCGCCCAAGAGACCCAGTACTTC
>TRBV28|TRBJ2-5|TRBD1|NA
CASSSNRGWETQYF
TGTGCCAGCAGCAGCAACAGGGGGTGGGAGACCCAGTACTTC
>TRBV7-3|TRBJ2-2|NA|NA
CASTGGNTGELFF
TGTGCCAGCACCGGCGGTAACACCGGGGAGCTGTTTTTT
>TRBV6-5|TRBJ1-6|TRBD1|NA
CASSSRDRGYNSPLHF
TGTGCCAGCAGTTCCCGGGACAGGGGATATAATTCACCCCTCCACTTT
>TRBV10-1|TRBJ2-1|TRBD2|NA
CASRTSGSSYNEQFF
TGCGCCAGCAGGACTAGCGGCAGCTCCTACAATGAGCAGTTCTTC
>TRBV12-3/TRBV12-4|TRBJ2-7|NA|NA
CASSPSASYEQYF
TGTGCCAGCAGTCCTAGCGCCTCCTACGAGCAGTACTTC
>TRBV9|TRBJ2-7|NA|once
CASSPLAVSYEQYF
TGTGCCAGCAGCCCCTTGGCGGTCTCCTACGAGCAGTACTTC
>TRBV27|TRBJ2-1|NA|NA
CASSLYAGASYNEQFF
TGTGCCAGCAGTTTATACGCAGGGGCCTCCTACAATGAGCAGTTCTTC
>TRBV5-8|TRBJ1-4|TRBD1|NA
CASSPRNDRGNEKLFF
TGTGCCAGCAGTCCTAGAAACGACAGGGGGAATGAAAAACTGTTTTTT
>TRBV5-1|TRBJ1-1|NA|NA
CASSEGNTEAFF
TGCGCCAGCAGCGAGGGGAACACTGAAGCTTTCTTT